These 9 T cell receptor beta chains were all obtained from the same sample, sequenced in a study of T cell repertoires in cytomegalovirus infection. TCRdb re-called the reads with MiXCR, one entry per CDR3 protein. The table shows over 250,000 distinct CDR3 sequences, with around 25% occurring only once. The sequenced material came from PBMCs. These receptors came from a human donor in good health (CMV status not recorded). Some clones in this sample may be carry-over from other donors' samples.

This sequence joins TRBV28 and TRBJ2-1, with 11 bases identical to TRBD2. Germline CDR1 MDHEN, CDR2 SYDVKM. The CDR3 runs 11 residues. Trimming at V came to 6 bases and at J to 16 bases, leaving 5 bases not matched to a gene. The CDR3 loop is CASSPSGRSFF. Here the CDR3 DNA reads TGTGCCAGCAGCCCTAGCGGGAGGTCCTTCTTC.

The chain recombines TRBV29-1 with TRBJ2-5, with a weak D call TRBD1 (6 bases). The CDR3 loop spans 14 amino acids. CDR1 is SQVTM and CDR2 is ANQGSEA in the germline V gene. Trimming cost V 8 bases and J 1 base, with 17 bases left between them. The CDR3 sequence: CSSSQGKGQETQYF. As DNA, the CDR3 is TGCAGCTCCTCGCAGGGGAAGGGCCAAGAGACCCAGTACTTC.

The chain is built from TRBV6-2 or TRBV6-3 and TRBJ1-2, with D perhaps matching TRBD1 (5 bases). The ends were cut back, 9 bases at V and 2 bases at J, with 16 bases in the middle. The CDR3 totals 14 residues. In germline, CDR1 is MNHEY, CDR2 SVGEGT. CDR3 sequence (DNA): TGTGCCAGTCGGGACGTACCGGGCAACTATGGCTACACCTTC. This codes for CASRDVPGNYGYTF.

This clonotype appeared a few times. The germline gene is not matched at one end of the junction; a read error may be the cause. The CDR3 DNA is TGTGCCAGCAGTGAGCGACCGCTCTATGGCTACACCTTT. It translates to CASSERPLYGYTF. The V call is TRBV6-6, the J call TRBJ1-2, with no clear D. The CDR3 is 13 residues long. Germline V gene sequence: CDR1 MNHNY, CDR2 SVGAGI (reference sequence).

This clonotype was picked up a small number of times. The rearrangement uses TRBV7-3 and TRBJ2-2; no clear D gene. Germline V gene data show CDR1 as SGHTA and CDR2 as FQGTGA. With 5 bases removed from V and 2 bases from J, the gap between germline ends came to 18 bases. The CDR3 runs 17 residues. The CDR3 coding sequence is TGTGCCAGCAGCCCAGAAATGATCCGGCTCAACACCGGGGAGCTGTTTTTT. It translates to CASSPEMIRLNTGELFF.

The table lists this clonotype with a few counts. The rearrangement joins TRBV7-9 to TRBJ2-7, with TRBD1 identical over 7 bases. This CDR3 spans 11 amino acids. Germline CDR1 and CDR2: SEHNR and FQNEAQ (reference sequence). The J segment lost 10 bases and the V segment lost 4 bases, leaving 4 bases of the junction unmatched. CDR3 coding DNA: TGTGCCAGCAGCTACGGACAGGCACAGTACTTC. This translates into CASSYGQAQYF.

This chain connects TRBV11-2 to TRBJ1-4; maybe TRBD1 (5 bases). The V end was cut by 5 bases, the J end by 7 bases, with 14 bases between. The germline V gene encodes CDR1 SGHAT and CDR2 FQNNGV. This CDR3 region has 14 residues. CDR3 coding DNA: TGTGCCAGCAGCCCGCCGGAGGGGATTGAAAAACTGTTTTTT. Translating it yields CASSPPEGIEKLFF.

The rearrangement links TRBV12-3 or TRBV12-4 to TRBJ1-1; D uncertain. The ends were cut back, 7 bases at V and 0 bases at J, with 15 bases in the middle. The CDR3 has 15 amino acids. The CDR3 loop is CASTTGGYMNTEAFF. The CDR3 DNA reads as TGTGCCAGCACTACGGGAGGTTACATGAACACTGAAGCTTTCTTT.

This clonotype was recorded many times. The V and J genes are TRBV7-2 and TRBJ1-3, with D unresolved. CDR1 and CDR2 from the germline V gene are SGHTA and FQGNSA. V was clipped by 5 bases and J by 4 bases, with 0 bases between them. The CDR3 is made up of 10 amino acids. This CDR3 reads CASSGNTIYF. In DNA, the CDR3 is TGTGCCAGCAGCGGAAACACCATATATTTT. Filled out from reference TRBV7-2 and TRBJ1-3, the complete variable domain reads GAGVSQSPSNKVTEKGKDVELRCDPISGHTALYWYRQSLGQGLEFLIYFQGNSAPDKSGLPSDRFSAERTGGSVSTLTIQRTQQEDSAVYLCASSGNTIYFGEGSWLTVV.